This T cell receptor beta chain is drawn from a study of T-cell reconstitution after alpha-beta-depleted transplantation in children. This CDR3 comprises 16 residues. Trimming left V 5 bases short and J 3 bases short, with 19 bases between. Looked up from germline, CDR1 is SGHVS and CDR2 is FQNEAQ. Library preparation (for TCRbeta) was performed with unique molecular identifiers. Using its own MiXCR run on the PCR reads, TCRdb lists one record per CDR3 protein. This sample yields 200,000 to 250,000 distinct CDR3 sequences, of which around 9.6% are seen a single time; 6.2% belongs to the top ten. This clonotype showed up many times.

The sequence was obtained from a human donor who donated a stem cell graft to a child with acute lymphoblastic leukemia. The sequencing here drew on PBMCs from the stem cell graft donor, taken from the stem cell graft. The chain uses TRBV7-8 and TRBJ1-1; possible D gene TRBD1, 6 bases. The CDR3 is CASSPIFRGADTEAFF. The CDR3 DNA is TGTGCCAGCAGCCCGATCTTCCGGGGGGCGGACACTGAAGCTTTCTTT.